This T cell receptor beta chain was identified during a study of T-cell reconstitution after alpha-beta-depleted transplantation in children. This CDR3 region has 13 residues. The V gene lost 0 bases and the J gene lost 7 bases, with 11 bases spanning the gap. The germline CDR1 and CDR2 sequences are SGHRS and YFSETQ. Unique molecular identifiers were used in preparing the TCRbeta library. TCRdb re-analysed the PCR reads in MiXCR, keeping a single row per CDR3 protein. The sample consists of 450,000 to 600,000 distinct CDR3 sequences, around a third of them appearing once. This clonotype was obtained from a human donor who donated a stem cell graft to a child with aplastic anemia. This material consisted of PBMCs from the stem cell graft donor, taken from the stem cell graft. The chain recombines TRBV5-1 with TRBJ2-7; D might be TRBD2 (6 bases). CDR3 sequence: CASSLVEGREQYF. CDR3 nucleotide sequence: TGCGCCAGCAGCTTGGTGGAGGGGAGGGAGCAGTACTTC.